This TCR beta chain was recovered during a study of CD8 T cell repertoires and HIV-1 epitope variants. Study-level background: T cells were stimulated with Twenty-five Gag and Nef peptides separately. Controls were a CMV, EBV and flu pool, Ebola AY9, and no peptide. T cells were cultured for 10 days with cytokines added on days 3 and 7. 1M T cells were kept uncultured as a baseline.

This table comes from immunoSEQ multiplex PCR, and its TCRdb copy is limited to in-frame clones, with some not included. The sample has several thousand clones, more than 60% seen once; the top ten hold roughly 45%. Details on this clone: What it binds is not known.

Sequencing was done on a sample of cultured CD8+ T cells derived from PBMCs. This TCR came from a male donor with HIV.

The DNA for the CDR3 is TGTGCCAGCAGTTTAGGGCTAGCGGGAAACATTCAGTACTTC. Its translation is CASSLGLAGNIQYF. The chain combines TRBV28 with TRBJ2-4; 8 bases align to TRBD2. Losses at the gene ends were 2 bases for V and 6 bases for J; bases not matched to a gene: 3. The germline gives CDR1 MDHEN, CDR2 SYDVKM. CDR3 size: 14 residues.